The 8 T cell receptor beta chains reported below all come from one sample, sequenced in a study of T cells after yellow fever vaccination. TCRdb processed the 5' RACE reads anew with MiXCR; each CDR3 protein has one entry. The sample yields some 29,000 distinct CDR3 sequences, around 5% seen once. Sequencing used CD8+ T cells sorted from PBMCs, obtained 10 days after the yellow fever booster vaccination. These TCRs come from a man aged 25 to 40 who received the YFV17D yellow fever vaccine.

This clonotype is termed medium-sized. The chain carries TRBV7-6 and TRBJ2-7; D perhaps matches TRBD1 (6 bases). The germline V gene has CDR1 SGHVS and CDR2 FNYEAQ. The CDR3 contains 15 residues. Trimming pared 0 bases from V and 2 bases from J, leaving 11 bases between. CDR3 loop: CASSLARGSPYEQYF. CDR3 in DNA: TGTGCCAGCAGCTTAGCCAGGGGCTCCCCCTACGAGCAGTACTTC.

The V call is TRBV10-2, the J call TRBJ2-1; D is unresolved. The CDR3 contains 14 residues. Trimming pared 0 bases from V and 8 bases from J, leaving 11 bases between. The germline CDR1 and CDR2 sequences are WSHSY and SAAADI. The CDR3 reads CASSESNVLHEQFF. CDR3 in DNA: TGCGCCAGCAGTGAGTCCAATGTTTTGCATGAGCAGTTCTTC.

This clonotype was counted at least ten times. The chain uses TRBV19 and TRBJ1-5, with a weak D call TRBD1 (6 bases). This CDR3 comprises 15 residues. Germline V gene sequence: CDR1 LNHDA, CDR2 SQIVND (reference sequence). V was clipped by 4 bases and J by 2 bases, with 12 bases between them. CDR3 nucleotide sequence: TGTGCCAGTAGTACTTGGACAGTTGGCAATCAGCCCCAGCATTTT. This sequence encodes CASSTWTVGNQPQHF.

This clonotype showed up many times. The gene calls are TRBV9 and TRBJ2-7; D may be TRBD1 (6 bases). This CDR3 has 13 amino acids. Looked up from germline, CDR1 is SGDLS and CDR2 is YYNGEE. V gave up 3 bases and J gave up 5 bases, with 12 bases separating them. CDR3 sequence: CASSAPQGNEQYF. The CDR3 DNA sequence: TGTGCCAGCAGCGCCCCACAGGGAAACGAGCAGTACTTC.

This chain joins TRBV3-1 and TRBJ2-3; the D gene is possibly TRBD2 (5 bases). Germline assignment: CDR1 LGHDT and CDR2 YNNKEL (reference sequence). The germline V and J ends were trimmed by 4 bases and 2 bases, with 13 bases remaining between them. The CDR3 extends over 15 amino acids. The CDR3 reads CASSPPDSPTDTQYF. CDR3 DNA sequence: TGTGCCAGCAGCCCTCCGGACTCACCCACAGATACGCAGTATTTT.

This clonotype was seen a handful of times. V and J are TRBV7-2 and TRBJ2-3; D call uncertain. CDR1 is SGHTA, CDR2 FQGNSA, per germline. The V and J ends lost 1 base and 5 bases respectively, with 10 bases between them. The CDR3 has 14 residues. CDR3 sequence (DNA): TGTGCCAGCAGCTTAGTGAGTTGGGGAGATACGCAGTATTTT. Protein: CASSLVSWGDTQYF.

This clonotype showed up many times. The V gene is TRBV6-5, the J gene TRBJ1-1; weak D call: TRBD1 (5 bases). This CDR3 spans 15 amino acids. The germline V and J ends were trimmed by 6 bases and 7 bases, with 21 bases remaining between them. Germline V gene data show CDR1 as MNHEY and CDR2 as SVGAGI. The DNA of the CDR3 is TGTGCCAGCAGCTACATGTGGGGGGAAAACGTTGAAGCTTTCTTT. Amino acid sequence: CASSYMWGENVEAFF.

The sample holds many counts of this clonotype. The V gene is TRBV7-8, the J gene TRBJ2-1; D call uncertain. With 5 bases removed from V and 2 bases from J, the gap between germline ends came to 16 bases. Per germline, CDR1 SGHVS and CDR2 FQNEAQ. CDR3 length: 16 amino acids. This CDR3 is CASSPALGETYNEQFF. CDR3 nucleotides: TGTGCCAGCAGCCCCGCCCTCGGCGAAACCTACAATGAGCAGTTCTTC.